The 30 T cell receptor beta chains below all came from one sample that was sequenced in a study of PD-L1 blockade in urothelial cancer. Profiling relied on immunoSEQ multiplex PCR, and the TCRdb table lists in-frame clones only, not all of them. The sample has about 43,000 clones; more than 75% are singletons. Source: PBMCs, taken around atezolizumab (anti-PD-L1) treatment. These receptors were collected from a woman aged 60-75 years with urothelial cancer.

V is TRBV27 and J is TRBJ1-5, with D unresolved. The CDR3 has 14 residues. Germline CDR1 reads MNHEY; CDR2 reads SMNVEV (reference sequence). Trimming took off 1 base at V and 1 base at J, with 5 bases between the two ends. This chain's CDR3 is CASSLFGSNQPQHF. CDR3 DNA: TGTGCCAGCAGTTTATTCGGGAGCAATCAGCCCCAGCATTTT.

CDR3 bases: TGTGCCAGCAGCCCCCGACTAGCGGGGGAACCAGATACGCAGTATTTT. This gives the protein CASSPRLAGEPDTQYF. J is TRBJ2-3 and V is TRBV9; 12 bases are shared with TRBD2. The CDR3 is 16 residues long. Germline V gives CDR1 SGDLS, CDR2 YYNGEE. V shed 4 bases, J shed 4 bases, and the junction held 7 bases outside the gene matches.

V is TRBV5-1 and J is TRBJ2-2; D is unclear. The germline gives CDR1 SGHRS, CDR2 YFSETQ. V was cut by 0 bases and J by 2 bases, with 8 bases left in between. The CDR3 runs to 15 residues. The CDR3 sequence: CASSLVQTNTGELFF. CDR3 bases: TGCGCCAGCAGCTTGGTCCAGACTAACACCGGGGAGCTGTTTTTT. Combining the CDR3 with reference TRBV5-1 and TRBJ2-2 gives the whole variable domain KAGVTQTPRYLIKTRGQQVTLSCSPISGHRSVSWYQQTPGQGLQFLFEYFSETQRNKGNFPGRFSGRQFSNSRSEMNVSTLELGDSALYLCASSLVQTNTGELFFGEGSRLTVL.

This chain links TRBV29-1 with TRBJ1-1; 7 bases are shared with TRBD1. The CDR3 contains 13 residues. Germline V lookup: CDR1 SQVTM, CDR2 ANQGSEA. With 6 bases clipped from V and 4 bases from J, the junction kept 8 bases outside the gene matches. The CDR3 DNA reads as TGCAGCGTCGTTTCGACAGGGATCACTGAAGCTTTCTTT. Protein product: CSVVSTGITEAFF.

This chain links TRBV7-9 with TRBJ2-7, with D possibly being TRBD2 (6 bases). The V and J ends lost 5 bases and 3 bases respectively, with 11 bases between them. The CDR3 sequence is 13 residues long. Germline values: CDR1 SEHNR, CDR2 FQNEAQ (reference sequence). This CDR3 is CASSRLGGYEQYF. CDR3 sequence (DNA): TGTGCCAGCAGCCGTTTGGGGGGCTACGAGCAGTACTTC.

The chain couples TRBV10-3 to TRBJ2-7, with TRBD2 matching over 7 bases. This CDR3 comprises 15 residues. Per germline, CDR1 ENHRY and CDR2 SYGVKD. V trimming: 4 bases; J trimming: 0 bases; junction bases outside the gene matches: 6. CDR3 DNA sequence: TGTGCCATCAGTGTTAACGGGGGGAGCTCCTACGAGCAGTACTTC. Translation gives CAISVNGGSSYEQYF.

J is TRBJ2-7 and V is TRBV11-2, with D maybe TRBD2 (6 bases). The germline gives CDR1 SGHAT, CDR2 FQNNGV. CDR3 length: 14 residues. The V end lost 4 bases, the J end lost 2 bases, and 12 bases lay between the germline ends. This CDR3 is CASSSTSSPYEQYF. CDR3 nucleotides: TGTGCCAGCAGCTCCACTAGCAGTCCCTACGAGCAGTACTTC.

This CDR3 is CASSQAPSYEQYF. As DNA, the CDR3 is TGTGCCAGCAGCCAAGCCCCATCCTACGAGCAGTACTTC. V gene TRBV14 combines with J gene TRBJ2-7; D is uncertain. The CDR3 consists of 13 residues. V lost 1 base and J lost 1, with 5 bases in between. CDR1 and CDR2 (germline): SGHDN, FVKESK.

The V and J genes are TRBV6-1 and TRBJ1-1; 9 nucleotides match TRBD1. Per germline, CDR1 MNHNS and CDR2 SASEGT. Trimming removed 2 bases from V and 7 bases from J; junction bases left unmatched: 11. The CDR3 spans 16 residues. Written as DNA, the CDR3 is TGTGCCAGCAGTGAATTTGTCCTGGGGACAGGGAATGAAGCTTTCTTT. This sequence encodes CASSEFVLGTGNEAFF.

The chain is built from TRBV6-1 and TRBJ1-2, with D unresolved. This CDR3 is 14 amino acids long. Germline CDR1 and CDR2: MNHNS and SASEGT. V dropped 1 base and J dropped 2 bases, with 8 bases sitting between them. In nucleotides, the CDR3 is TGTGCCAGCAGTGAAGGGAGCTGGAACTATGGCTACACCTTC. It yields the protein CASSEGSWNYGYTF.

The V and J genes are TRBV7-9 and TRBJ1-6; the D is unclear. The V and J ends lost 4 bases and 0 bases respectively, with 4 bases between them. CDR1 SEHNR and CDR2 FQNEAQ come from the germline V gene (reference sequence). This CDR3 has 14 residues. In nucleotides, the CDR3 is TGTGCCAGCAGCTCGAGCTCCTATAATTCACCCCTCCACTTT. It specifies CASSSSSYNSPLHF.

This clone was observed a single time. The chain combines TRBV21-1 with TRBJ2-7; the D call of TRBD1 is as the table states it, not checked on the DNA. TRBV21-1 is shown as a pseudogene. This CDR3 is 13 amino acids long. The CDR3 is CASRGDRFYEQYF. The CDR3 bases are TGTGCCAGCAGAGGGGACAGGTTCTACGAGCAGTACTTC.

The chain combines TRBV10-1 with TRBJ2-7, with TRBD1 matching 8 bases. Germline values: CDR1 WNHNN, CDR2 SYGVQD (reference sequence). The CDR3 loop spans 14 amino acids. V lost 10 bases, J lost 1 base, and 9 bases stayed unmatched. CDR3 residues: CATQPGTGSYEQYF. The CDR3 DNA follows: TGCGCCACCCAACCCGGGACAGGTTCCTACGAGCAGTACTTC.

This clone was seen just once. V usage is TRBV19 and J usage is TRBJ2-5; tentatively, D is TRBD1 (6 bases). The CDR3 runs 13 residues. Trimming left V 4 bases short and J 2 bases short, with 8 bases between. The V gene's germline CDR1 is LNHDA and CDR2 SQIVND (reference sequence). The CDR3 region is CASSRRGQETQYF. CDR3 in DNA: TGTGCCAGTAGTAGAAGGGGGCAAGAGACCCAGTACTTC.

The CDR3 protein is CASTLDSRFYEQYF. The CDR3 DNA reads TGTGCCAGCACCCTCGACAGTCGCTTCTACGAGCAGTACTTC. V gene TRBV5-4 combines with J gene TRBJ2-7, with TRBD1 as a possible D gene (5 bases). Trimming shortened V by 6 bases and J by 3 bases, and 16 bases separated the two germline ends. From germline, CDR1 is SGHNT and CDR2 YYREEE (reference sequence). This CDR3 is 14 amino acids long. Complete variable domain (other parts from reference TRBV5-4 and TRBJ2-7): ETGVTQSPTHLIKTRGQQVTLRCSSQSGHNTVSWYQQALGQGPQFIFQYYREEENGRGNFPPRFSGLQFPNYSSELNVNALELDDSALYLCASTLDSRFYEQYFGPGTRLTVT.

The chain recombines TRBV7-9 with TRBJ1-3, with 8 bases identical to TRBD1. CDR3 length: 15 amino acids. The germline gives CDR1 SEHNR, CDR2 FQNEAQ (reference sequence). Trimming removed 5 bases from V and 4 bases from J; junction bases left unmatched: 7. CDR3 amino acids: CASSAVTGAGNTIYF. The CDR3 DNA follows: TGTGCCAGCAGCGCCGTGACAGGGGCCGGAAACACCATATATTTT.

The chain joins TRBV14 to TRBJ1-4; TRBD1 matches at 8 bases. Trimming took 0 bases from V and 5 from J; bases not matched to a gene: 17. CDR1 is SGHDN and CDR2 is FVKESK in the germline V gene. The CDR3 covers 20 residues. CDR3: CASSQDVGTGERWGNEKLFF. The CDR3 bases are TGTGCCAGCAGCCAAGATGTGGGGACAGGTGAACGGTGGGGCAATGAAAAACTGTTTTTT. Based on the CDR3 plus reference TRBV14 and TRBJ1-4, the full variable domain is EAGVTQFPSHSVIEKGQTVTLRCDPISGHDNLYWYRRVMGKEIKFLLHFVKESKQDESGMPNNRFLAERTGGTYSTLKVQPAELEDSGVYFCASSQDVGTGERWGNEKLFFGSGTQLSVL.

The chain is built from TRBV15 and TRBJ2-1; TRBD2 agrees at 9 bases. The CDR3 totals 18 residues. Germline V gene data show CDR1 as LNHNV and CDR2 as YYDKDF (reference sequence). V was clipped by 1 base and J by 4 bases; unmatched bases: 11. CDR3 nucleotide sequence: TGTGCCACCAGCAGAGTGAGGGCGCGGGAGGGATCATACAATGAGCAGTTCTTC. This encodes CATSRVRAREGSYNEQFF.

The rearrangement uses TRBV4-1 and TRBJ2-5; 10 bases agree with TRBD2. In germline, CDR1 is MGHRA, CDR2 YSYEKL. The CDR3 consists of 15 residues. Germline trimming cut 4 bases from V and 1 base from J; bases unmatched to any gene: 3. DNA of the CDR3: TGCGCCAGCAGCCTGTTAGCGGGGGGCCAAGAGACCCAGTACTTC. Translation: CASSLLAGGQETQYF.

This rearrangement joins TRBV11-2 to TRBJ2-3, with 7 bases that match TRBD2. There are 15 residues in the CDR3. Germline CDR1 is SGHAT and CDR2 is FQNNGV. V shed 2 bases and J 4 bases; nucleotides not matched to a gene: 6. The CDR3 DNA sequence: TGTGCCAGCAGCTTATACGGCGGGGGAGCAGATACGCAGTATTTT. This sequence encodes CASSLYGGGADTQYF.

This chain joins TRBV5-1 and TRBJ2-3; TRBD1 is a possible D gene (6 bases). Trimming removed 2 bases from V and 3 bases from J, with 19 bases in between. The CDR3 is 17 residues long. Germline V gene lookup returns CDR1 SGHRS and CDR2 YFSETQ. The CDR3 DNA follows: TGCGCCAGCAGCTTAACCAACAGGGTAAGGGGAACAGATACGCAGTATTTT. Amino acids: CASSLTNRVRGTDTQYF.

The rearrangement joins TRBV18 to TRBJ1-1; maybe TRBD1 (6 bases). V was cut by 5 bases and J by 0 bases, with 13 bases left in between. This CDR3 has 15 residues. The germline V gene encodes CDR1 KGHSH and CDR2 LQKENI. DNA for the CDR3: TGTGCCAGCTCATACGGACAGCTCATGAACACTGAAGCTTTCTTT. Protein: CASSYGQLMNTEAFF.

The chain joins TRBV9 to TRBJ2-7; tentatively, D is TRBD2 (7 bases). CDR3 size: 15 residues. V was pared by 4 bases and J by 2 bases, with 16 bases between. Germline CDR1 and CDR2: SGDLS and YYNGEE. The CDR3 coding sequence is TGTGCCAGCAGCCAGGGGAGGGGGAAAACCTACGAGCAGTACTTC. Protein: CASSQGRGKTYEQYF.

The chain recombines TRBV18 with TRBJ1-4; 8 bases fit TRBD1. The CDR3 loop spans 19 amino acids. The V and J ends lost 0 bases and 0 bases, in that order; junction bases with no gene match: 9. CDR1 is KGHSH and CDR2 is LQKENI in the germline V gene. CDR3 coding DNA: TGTGCCAGCTCACCACCGACAGGGGCTATAACTGCAACTAATGAAAAACTGTTTTTT. Its protein product is CASSPPTGAITATNEKLFF.

Details on this clone: The germline gene is not matched at one end of the junction; a read error may be the cause. The CDR3: CASSPPGQGYGYTF. In DNA form, the CDR3 reads TGTGCCAGCTCCCCACCGGGACAGGGCTATGGCTACACCTTC. The chain joins TRBV18 to TRBJ1-2; 9 nucleotides agree with TRBD1. This CDR3 spans 14 amino acids. CDR1 is KGHSH and CDR2 is LQKENI in the germline V gene.

The chain couples TRBV25-1 to TRBJ2-3, with 14 bases identical to TRBD2. The CDR3 has 15 residues. The germline CDR1 and CDR2 sequences are MGHDK and SYGVNS. With V trimmed by 8 bases and J by 2 bases, 3 bases remained unmatched. CDR3 residues: CASGTSGGFTDTQYF. The CDR3 DNA follows: TGTGCCAGCGGGACTAGCGGGGGCTTCACAGATACGCAGTATTTT.

The chain couples TRBV11-2 to TRBJ2-7; tentative D call: TRBD1 (5 bases). Looked up from germline, CDR1 is SGHAT and CDR2 is FQNNGV. The CDR3 spans 15 residues. Trimming removed 1 base from V and 0 bases from J, with 10 bases in between. The CDR3 here is CASSLGRVPSYEQYF. CDR3 bases: TGTGCCAGCAGCTTAGGCAGGGTACCCTCCTACGAGCAGTACTTC.

This chain connects TRBV7-7 to TRBJ2-7; TRBD2 aligns across 11 bases. The V gene end was trimmed by 5 bases and the J gene end by 2 bases; junction bases not matched to a gene: 5. The CDR3 length is 15 residues. CDR1 is SSHAT, CDR2 FNYEAQ, per germline (reference sequence). CDR3 DNA: TGTGCCAGCAGCCCCTTAGCGGGGGGGCCCTACGAGCAGTACTTC. It codes for CASSPLAGGPYEQYF.

J is TRBJ2-1 and V is TRBV4-3, with 8 bases matching TRBD2. CDR3 size: 15 residues. Per the germline V gene, CDR1 is LGHNA and CDR2 is YSLEER. With V trimmed by 0 bases and J by 6 bases, 4 bases remained unmatched. The CDR3 spells CASSQESGGLNEQFF. In DNA, the CDR3 is TGCGCCAGCAGCCAAGAAAGCGGGGGACTCAATGAGCAGTTCTTC.

This chain uses TRBV4-3 with TRBJ1-3; D gene ambiguous. Germline V gene data show CDR1 as LGHNA and CDR2 as YSLEER. The CDR3 length is 14 residues. V gave up 0 bases and J gave up 2 bases, with 5 bases separating them. In DNA form, the CDR3 reads TGCGCCAGCAGCCAAGAACAACCTGGAAACACCATATATTTT. Its protein product is CASSQEQPGNTIYF.